Shown below are 14 T cell receptor beta chains from a single sample sequenced in a study of post-analysis software for immune sequencing data. General study points: TRBV5-6, TRBV5-1 and TRBV20-1 belonged to a set of about 5 TRBV segments that were more frequent in patients than controls.

The TCR beta cDNA libraries carried unique molecular identifiers. TCRdb passed the PCR reads through MiXCR, listing each CDR3 protein once. The sample records 750,000 to 950,000 distinct CDR3 sequences, roughly 58% being singletons. What these receptors recognize is not known. The sequenced material came from blood. These receptors were taken from a girl aged 10-17 years with multiple sclerosis.

The V and J genes are TRBV20-1 and TRBJ2-1; D not resolved. Trimming left V 0 bases short and J 3 bases short, with 12 bases between. CDR1 and CDR2 from the germline V gene are DFQATT and SNEGSKA (reference sequence). The CDR3 has 15 amino acids. The CDR3 loop reads CSARDQGRVYNEQFF. In DNA form, the CDR3 reads TGCAGTGCTAGAGATCAAGGACGGGTCTACAATGAGCAGTTCTTC.

The CDR3: CASSYSGPSASYEQYF. The CDR3 DNA is TGTGCCAGCAGTTACTCCGGCCCGTCGGCGTCCTACGAGCAGTACTTC. V and J are TRBV6-6 and TRBJ2-7; D gene ambiguous. Per the germline V gene, CDR1 is MNHNY and CDR2 is SVGAGI (reference sequence). With 0 bases removed from V and 1 base from J, the gap between germline ends came to 13 bases. The CDR3 loop spans 16 amino acids.

V and J are TRBV6-5 and TRBJ2-3; 11 bases line up with TRBD2. The CDR3 is made up of 16 amino acids. V shed 6 bases, J shed 0 bases, and the junction held 5 bases outside the gene matches. Germline-derived CDR1 and CDR2 are MNHEY and SVGAGI. The CDR3 nucleotides are TGTGCCAGCAGCTTTAGCGGGAGGGCGAGCACAGATACGCAGTATTTT. Its translation: CASSFSGRASTDTQYF.

CDR3 bases: TGTGCCAGCAGCTTGTGGGCCTTACCCTCCTACGAGCAGTACTTC. As protein: CASSLWALPSYEQYF. The gene calls are TRBV5-6 and TRBJ2-7; D uncertain. The CDR3 is 15 residues long. V lost 1 base and J lost 0, with 11 bases in between. CDR1 is SGHDT and CDR2 is YYEEEE in the germline V gene.

The rearrangement uses TRBV20-1 and TRBJ1-5; D remains ambiguous. CDR1 is DFQATT and CDR2 is SNEGSKA in the germline V gene (reference sequence). The CDR3 spans 14 residues. V was shortened by 0 bases and J by 6 bases, with 12 bases between the two germline ends. The CDR3 DNA is TGCAGTGCTAGAGAACGAGAGGGAAGTCAGCCCCAGCATTTT. Translation: CSAREREGSQPQHF.

This chain joins TRBV7-2 and TRBJ2-3; D gene unclear. V lost 4 bases and J lost 6, with 11 bases in between. Germline CDR1 reads SGHTA; CDR2 reads FQGNSA. CDR3 length: 13 amino acids. This CDR3 is CASSSDLWDTQYF. The CDR3 bases are TGTGCCAGCAGCTCAGATCTATGGGATACGCAGTATTTT.

The chain employs TRBV6-6 and TRBJ2-7, with 8 nucleotides matching TRBD2. V was pared by 5 bases and J by 6 bases, with 9 bases of the junction left unmatched. This CDR3 comprises 14 residues. In germline, CDR1 is MNHNY, CDR2 SVGAGI (reference sequence). CDR3 sequence reads: CASSQRTSITEQYF. The DNA for the CDR3 is TGTGCCAGCAGTCAACGGACTAGCATAACCGAGCAGTACTTC.

The rearrangement uses TRBV11-2 and TRBJ1-1; tentative D call: TRBD1 (6 bases). Germline assignment: CDR1 SGHAT and CDR2 FQNNGV. The CDR3 consists of 14 residues. The germline V and J ends were trimmed by 6 bases and 2 bases, with 13 bases remaining between them. CDR3 in amino acids: CASRQGSLNTEAFF. DNA of the CDR3: TGTGCCAGCAGACAGGGTTCCCTAAACACTGAAGCTTTCTTT.

The chain employs TRBV5-1 and TRBJ2-3, with 7 nucleotides matching TRBD1. This CDR3 comprises 16 residues. V lost 0 bases and J lost 2; bases outside the gene matches: 6. Germline V CDR1 and CDR2: SGHRS, YFSETQ. CDR3 loop: CASSLAQQGTTDTQYF. CDR3 DNA: TGCGCCAGCAGCTTGGCTCAACAGGGGACCACAGATACGCAGTATTTT.

The V call is TRBV5-1, the J call TRBJ2-5; the D is unclear. This CDR3 contains 13 residues. V gave up 3 bases and J gave up 1 base, with 7 bases separating them. The germline CDR1 and CDR2 sequences are SGHRS and YFSETQ. Here the CDR3 DNA reads TGCGCCAGCAGCTCATTCAGCCAAGAGACCCAGTACTTC. It yields the protein CASSSFSQETQYF.

This sequence joins TRBV20-1 and TRBJ2-4; the match to TRBD2 covers 14 bases. Near its end, the DNA agrees better with TRBJ2-7, so the J call may be wrong. CDR3 length: 15 amino acids. CDR1 and CDR2 (germline): DFQATT, SNEGSKA (reference sequence). CDR3 sequence reads: CSPKEGTSGSGEQYF. The CDR3 bases are TGCAGCCCCAAAGAGGGGACTAGCGGGAGCGGCGAGCAGTACTTC.

This chain uses TRBV20-1 with TRBJ1-2; the D gene is possibly TRBD1 (5 bases). Trimming left V 5 bases short and J 3 bases short, with 13 bases between. This CDR3 is 13 amino acids long. Germline V gene sequence: CDR1 DFQATT, CDR2 SNEGSKA (reference sequence). The CDR3 nucleotides are TGCAGTGCTTTCCGCAGGGACCACTATGGCTACACCTTC. Translation: CSAFRRDHYGYTF.

This rearrangement joins TRBV6-5 to TRBJ2-3; maybe TRBD2 (5 bases). The CDR3 has 17 amino acids. Germline V gene sequence: CDR1 MNHEY, CDR2 SVGAGI. V was cut by 0 bases and J by 0 bases, with 13 bases left in between. The CDR3 loop reads CASSYSAGRSSTDTQYF. The CDR3 bases are TGTGCCAGCAGTTACTCGGCGGGTCGGTCTAGCACAGATACGCAGTATTTT.

This clonotype was seen only a few times. The J gene is TRBJ1-1, the V gene TRBV5-1, with D hard to call. V lost 0 bases, J lost 1 base, and 13 bases lay in between. The CDR3 has 16 amino acids. Germline V gene sequence: CDR1 SGHRS, CDR2 YFSETQ. This CDR3 is CASSLARFPGNTEAFF. The CDR3 bases are TGCGCCAGCAGCTTGGCCCGATTCCCGGGGAACACTGAAGCTTTCTTT.